The 20 T cell receptor beta chains presented below share a single source sample, sequenced in a study of beta chain features in type 1 diabetes. Findings of the study overall: TCRB CDR3s were moderately but significantly shorter in Type 1 diabetes patients in all four CD4+ subsets.

These receptors lack a known antigen. Expressed TCRB transcripts were sequenced because the entire RNA isolate underwent reverse transcription. Data came from immunoSEQ multiplex PCR; TCRdb stores just in-frame clones and leaves some out. The table has about 340,000 clones, around 8.5% seen once. The specimen sequenced was central memory CD4+ T cells from blood. The receptors stem from a young man with type 1 diabetes.

The gene calls are TRBV28 and TRBJ2-7; 7 bases map to TRBD2. Per germline, CDR1 MDHEN and CDR2 SYDVKM. After removal of 9 bases from V and 2 bases from J, the junction contained 7 bases not matched to a gene. This CDR3 contains 13 residues. The DNA for the CDR3 is TGTGCCAGGCTAGCGGCTATTCCCTACGAGCAGTACTTC. It is translated as CARLAAIPYEQYF.

Only a few counts were recorded for this clone. The V call is TRBV2, the J call TRBJ2-5, with 9 bases aligning to TRBD1. CDR3 length: 14 amino acids. After removal of 8 bases from V and 2 bases from J, the junction contained 6 bases not matched to a gene. CDR1 and CDR2 from the germline V gene are SNHLY and FYNNEI. The CDR3 spells CASWPGQGQETQYF. For the CDR3, the DNA is TGTGCCAGCTGGCCGGGACAGGGACAAGAGACCCAGTACTTC.

The rearrangement uses TRBV6-5 and TRBJ2-4; 7 nucleotides agree with TRBD1. V was clipped by 7 bases and J by 7 bases; unmatched bases: 7. The CDR3 has 13 amino acids. Germline V gives CDR1 MNHEY, CDR2 SVGAGI. CDR3 amino acids: CASTGPGQNIQYF. The CDR3 DNA is TGTGCCAGCACCGGACCGGGACAGAACATTCAGTACTTC.

This clone was observed at least ten times. The rearrangement uses TRBV6-6 and TRBJ2-3; D is possibly TRBD2 (5 bases). V was trimmed by 5 bases and J by 5 bases, leaving 14 bases between them. Per germline, CDR1 MNHNY and CDR2 SVGAGI (reference sequence). This CDR3 is 14 amino acids long. Written as DNA, the CDR3 is TGTGCCAGCAGTCCGGCTTCCCGGGGAGATACGCAGTATTTT. This codes for CASSPASRGDTQYF.

This clone came up a few times. In the same sample, other DNA sequences code for this CDR3. The genes are TRBV9 and TRBJ1-6; 10 bases align to TRBD1. The CDR3 runs 15 residues. J gave up 7 bases and V 1 base, and 2 bases lay outside the gene matches. Germline V gene data show CDR1 as SGDLS and CDR2 as YYNGEE. The CDR3 protein is CASSVRGQGNSPLHF. DNA of the CDR3: TGTGCCAGCAGCGTACGGGGACAGGGGAATTCACCCCTCCACTTT.

Regarding this clone: Other nucleotide sequences in the sample specify the same CDR3. The chain has TRBV5-4 and TRBJ1-6, with 9 bases that match TRBD1. This CDR3 has 15 residues. Trimming cost V 0 bases and J 7 bases; bases outside gene matches: 2. Germline V lookup: CDR1 SGHNT, CDR2 YYREEE (reference sequence). CDR3: CASSLAGTGNSPLHF. In DNA form, the CDR3 reads TGTGCCAGCAGCTTGGCCGGGACAGGGAATTCACCCCTCCACTTT.

This clone was detected only a few times. The chain links TRBV6-6 to TRBJ2-1, with D perhaps being TRBD1 or TRBD2 (5 bases each). The V end was cut by 6 bases, the J end by 0 bases, with 12 bases between. The germline gives CDR1 MNHNY, CDR2 SVGAGI (reference sequence). The CDR3 has 15 amino acids. The CDR3 DNA reads as TGTGCCAGCAGCCGGGACCCGAGCTCCTACAATGAGCAGTTCTTC. Its translation is CASSRDPSSYNEQFF.

This clone was seen only a few times. The chain recombines TRBV6-6 with TRBJ1-2; a weak D match, TRBD1 (5 bases). V was shortened by 2 bases and J by 6 bases, with 10 bases between the two germline ends. Germline loops: CDR1 MNHNY, CDR2 SVGAGI (reference sequence). The CDR3 runs to 13 residues. This chain's CDR3 is CASSYRDSHGYTF. The CDR3 DNA is TGTGCCAGCAGTTACAGGGACTCCCATGGCTACACCTTC.

This clone was seen a handful of times. J is TRBJ2-2 and V is TRBV6-5; tentative D call: TRBD2 (5 bases). The CDR3 length is 14 residues. CDR1 and CDR2 (germline): MNHEY, SVGAGI. V was shortened by 7 bases and J by 5 bases, with 14 bases between the two germline ends. CDR3 bases: TGTGCCAGCAAAGACGCTCGGGATACCGGGGAGCTGTTTTTT. Encoded protein: CASKDARDTGELFF.

The rearrangement links TRBV6-5 to TRBJ1-2; 8 bases are a match to TRBD1. Unmatched junction bases numbered 6, after V lost 4 bases and J lost 2 bases. The germline gives CDR1 MNHEY, CDR2 SVGAGI. The CDR3 sequence is 15 residues long. The CDR3 loop reads CASSSGQGQNYGYTF. The DNA for the CDR3 is TGTGCCAGCAGTTCCGGACAGGGCCAAAACTATGGCTACACCTTC.

This clone was recorded a few times. The chain joins TRBV6-6 to TRBJ2-3; TRBD2 is a possible D gene (7 bases). Trimming took off 0 bases at V and 2 bases at J, with 9 bases between the two ends. Germline values: CDR1 MNHNY, CDR2 SVGAGI (reference sequence). The CDR3 length is 15 residues. CDR3 amino acids: CASSYSGGPTDTQYF. DNA of the CDR3: TGTGCCAGCAGTTACTCCGGGGGGCCCACAGATACGCAGTATTTT.

This chain connects TRBV15 to TRBJ1-6, with D hard to call. This CDR3 has 14 residues. Trimming cost V 0 bases and J 9 bases, with 9 bases left between them. Per the germline V gene, CDR1 is LNHNV and CDR2 is YYDKDF (reference sequence). DNA of the CDR3: TGTGCCACCAGCAGAGAGGTGGGTGTTTCACCCCTCCACTTT. Its translation: CATSREVGVSPLHF.

The chain carries TRBV28 and TRBJ2-5; 7 bases are a match to TRBD2. Germline V gene lookup returns CDR1 MDHEN and CDR2 SYDVKM. This CDR3 comprises 13 residues. Trimming took 4 bases from V and 3 from J; bases not matched to a gene: 2. CDR3 DNA: TGTGCCAGCAGTTCGGGGGGAGAAGAGACCCAGTACTTC. It specifies CASSSGGEETQYF.

This rearrangement joins TRBV7-6 to TRBJ1-1; the D gene is possibly TRBD1 (6 bases). Germline CDR1 is SGHVS and CDR2 is FNYEAQ. The CDR3 length is 15 residues. Trimming removed 2 bases from V and 1 base from J, with 11 bases in between. The CDR3 is CASSLRSQGNTEAFF. CDR3 nucleotide sequence: TGTGCCAGCAGCTTAAGGTCACAGGGGAACACTGAAGCTTTCTTT.

This clone has just a few counts. This chain joins TRBV10-2 and TRBJ1-3; D is unclear. With 0 bases removed from V and 4 bases from J, the gap between germline ends came to 16 bases. Germline values: CDR1 WSHSY, CDR2 SAAADI. This CDR3 contains 17 residues. CDR3 in DNA: TGCGCCAGCAGTGAGTCGACTTGGGCAGAACGCGGAAACACCATATATTTT. As protein: CASSESTWAERGNTIYF.

This clone was observed a handful of times. The V and J genes are TRBV9 and TRBJ1-2; tentative D call: TRBD1 (5 bases). Germline CDR1 and CDR2: SGDLS and YYNGEE. V lost 2 bases to trimming and J lost 4 bases, with 18 bases between them. The CDR3 is 16 amino acids. CDR3 coding DNA: TGTGCCAGCAGCGTGGGAGAGAGGGGCAGGCTCTATGGCTACACCTTC. It yields the protein CASSVGERGRLYGYTF.

This clone was recorded a few times. V and J are TRBV9 and TRBJ2-5; 8 bases are shared with TRBD1. The germline CDR1 and CDR2 sequences are SGDLS and YYNGEE. This CDR3 has 15 residues. The ends lost 4 bases at V and 2 bases at J; junction bases unmatched: 7. CDR3 bases: TGTGCCAGCAGCCCGGGCCGACAGGGGCAAGAGACCCAGTACTTC. Amino acid sequence: CASSPGRQGQETQYF.

This clone turned up a few times. This chain uses TRBV30 with TRBJ2-5; possibly TRBD1 or TRBD2 for D (5 bases each). With 2 bases removed from V and 1 base from J, the gap between germline ends came to 11 bases. The CDR3 loop spans 14 amino acids. CDR1 and CDR2 from the germline V gene are GTSNPN and SVGIG (reference sequence). This chain's CDR3 is CAWSYPGTQETQYF. The DNA for the CDR3 is TGTGCCTGGAGTTATCCAGGGACCCAAGAGACCCAGTACTTC.

Remarks on this clone: Other DNA sequences in this sample translate to the same CDR3. The rearrangement uses TRBV29-1 and TRBJ2-3, with 10 nucleotides matching TRBD2. V lost 4 bases to trimming and J lost 0 bases; unmatched junction nucleotides: 1. CDR1 SQVTM and CDR2 ANQGSEA come from the germline V gene. The CDR3 spans 14 residues. CDR3 bases: TGCAGCGTTGCTAGCGGGGGAAGCACAGATACGCAGTATTTT. Translation gives CSVASGGSTDTQYF.

This clone showed up just a few times. The CDR3: CASRGQGGVGAFF. DNA for the CDR3: TGTGCCAGCAGGGGACAGGGAGGTGTCGGAGCTTTCTTT. The chain joins TRBV25-1 to TRBJ1-1, with TRBD1 identical over 9 bases. CDR3 size: 13 residues. Germline CDR1 and CDR2: MGHDK and SYGVNS. The trim removed 6 bases at V and 10 bases at J, leaving 9 bases unmatched.